The 26 T cell receptor beta chains reported below all come from one sample, sequenced in a study of shared clonotypes between healthy human individuals. The protocol was immunoSEQ multiplex PCR, while the TCRdb copy is restricted to in-frame clones and leaves out a portion. The profile shows millions of clones, roughly 92% of them singletons. Sample: naive CD4+ T cells sorted from blood. Subset noted: CD45RA+ positively selected. The origin of the receptors is a man in his late teens or twenties in good health.

This clone has just one count. J is TRBJ2-1 and V is TRBV6-5; D is ambiguous. Germline values: CDR1 MNHEY, CDR2 SVGAGI. The length of the CDR3 is 12 residues. Trimming removed 5 bases from V and 8 bases from J, with 10 bases in between. In DNA, the CDR3 is TGTGCCAGCAGTCGCAAGTTCGATGAGCAGTTCTTC. Residues: CASSRKFDEQFF.

V and J are TRBV11-2 and TRBJ2-1; 13 bases map to TRBD2. The V segment lost 5 bases and the J segment 3 bases; nucleotides outside the gene matches: 13. The germline gives CDR1 SGHAT, CDR2 FQNNGV. This CDR3 contains 19 residues. The CDR3 DNA reads as TGTGCCAGCAGCCTCTCGGGACTAGCGGGAAATCGGGTCTACAATGAGCAGTTCTTC. Its protein is CASSLSGLAGNRVYNEQFF.

The rearrangement links TRBV5-1 to TRBJ2-5, with a tentative D call TRBD1 (6 bases). This CDR3 is 15 amino acids long. V lost 4 bases and J 2 bases, leaving 15 bases between the germline ends. CDR1 SGHRS and CDR2 YFSETQ come from the germline V gene. The CDR3 here is CASSPFGQYQETQYF. For the CDR3, the DNA is TGCGCCAGCAGCCCCTTTGGACAGTATCAAGAGACCCAGTACTTC.

The gene calls are TRBV5-1 and TRBJ2-7; the match to TRBD1 covers 7 bases. Germline assignment: CDR1 SGHRS and CDR2 YFSETQ. With V trimmed by 3 bases and J by 1 base, 7 bases remained unmatched. The length of the CDR3 is 15 residues. The CDR3 region has the DNA TGCGCCAGCAGCTCGAGACAGGGTGGGTCCTACGAGCAGTACTTC. Translating it yields CASSSRQGGSYEQYF.

Of note for this clone: This sample includes further DNA sequences coding for the same CDR3. This chain links TRBV2 with TRBJ2-5, with D perhaps TRBD1 or TRBD2 (5 bases each). The V end lost 5 bases, the J end lost 4 bases, and 11 bases lay between the germline ends. CDR1 SNHLY and CDR2 FYNNEI come from the germline V gene. The CDR3 length is 13 residues. CDR3 protein: CASSTGTGETQYF. The CDR3 DNA reads as TGTGCCAGCAGTACCGGGACGGGAGAGACCCAGTACTTC. The whole variable domain, remainder taken from reference TRBV2 and TRBJ2-5, is EPEVTQTPSHQVTQMGQEVILRCVPISNHLYFYWYRQILGQKVEFLVSFYNNEISEKSEIFDDQFSVERPDGSNFTLKIRSTKLEDSAMYFCASSTGTGETQYFGPGTRLLVL.

This chain links TRBV9 with TRBJ2-7; TRBD2 matches at 13 bases. The CDR3 sequence is 15 residues long. Per the germline V gene, CDR1 is SGDLS and CDR2 is YYNGEE. With V trimmed by 7 bases and J by 5 bases, 9 bases remained unmatched. CDR3 loop: CASAEGLAGIHEQYF. The CDR3 nucleotides read TGTGCCAGCGCAGAGGGACTAGCGGGGATCCACGAGCAGTACTTC.

This clone was counted only a few times. In the same sample, other DNA sequences code for this CDR3. The rearrangement uses TRBV6-5 and TRBJ1-5, with D unresolved. V was trimmed by 6 bases and J by 0 bases, leaving 6 bases between them. CDR1 and CDR2 from the germline V gene are MNHEY and SVGAGI. This CDR3 contains 13 residues. The CDR3 DNA follows: TGTGCCAGCAGCCCTTATAGCAATCAGCCCCAGCATTTT. Translation gives CASSPYSNQPQHF.

This chain links TRBV7-2 with TRBJ1-2; D may be TRBD1 (6 bases). Germline V gene sequence: CDR1 SGHTA, CDR2 FQGNSA. This CDR3 is built from 13 residues. V was cut by 5 bases and J by 8 bases, with 15 bases left in between. The CDR3 DNA reads as TGTGCCAGCAGCCTGCTGGGGGGCGACGGCTACACCTTC. As protein: CASSLLGGDGYTF.

The chain recombines TRBV18 with TRBJ2-5, with TRBD1 matching over 11 bases. The CDR3 consists of 15 residues. The trim removed 8 bases at V and 2 bases at J, leaving 7 bases unmatched. The V gene's germline CDR1 is KGHSH and CDR2 LQKENI. The CDR3 DNA follows: TGTGCCAGCGCCTCCCGGGACAGGGGGCAAGAGACCCAGTACTTC. As protein: CASASRDRGQETQYF. The full variable domain, its missing parts supplied by reference TRBV18 and TRBJ2-5, is NAGVMQNPRHLVRRRGQEARLRCSPMKGHSHVYWYRQLPEEGLKFMVYLQKENIIDESGMPKERFSAEFPKEGPSILRIQQVVRGDSAAYFCASASRDRGQETQYFGPGTRLLVL.

The chain has TRBV7-8 and TRBJ2-1; 12 nucleotides agree with TRBD2. This CDR3 spans 15 amino acids. Trimming cost V 3 bases and J 9 bases; bases outside gene matches: 6. CDR1 is SGHVS and CDR2 is FQNEAQ in the germline V gene. This chain's CDR3 is CASSFGLAGGFEQFF. CDR3 nucleotide sequence: TGTGCCAGCAGCTTTGGTCTAGCGGGGGGGTTTGAGCAGTTCTTC.

The chain uses TRBV6-5 and TRBJ2-7, with 11 bases that match TRBD1. The germline CDR1 and CDR2 sequences are MNHEY and SVGAGI. The CDR3 is 14 residues long. After removal of 7 bases from V and 0 bases from J, the junction contained 2 bases not matched to a gene. The CDR3 protein is CASTGTGGSYEQYF. CDR3 coding DNA: TGTGCCAGCACCGGGACAGGGGGCTCCTACGAGCAGTACTTC.

J is TRBJ1-3 and V is TRBV5-1; the D gene is possibly TRBD1 (6 bases). The ends were cut back, 0 bases at V and 0 bases at J, with 13 bases in the middle. CDR3 length: 17 amino acids. Germline V gives CDR1 SGHRS, CDR2 YFSETQ. The DNA of the CDR3 is TGCGCCAGCAGCTTGGGAGGACAGCGTTACTCTGGAAACACCATATATTTT. Translation gives CASSLGGQRYSGNTIYF.

V and J are TRBV27 and TRBJ2-7; 11 positions match TRBD1. Germline V gene data show CDR1 as MNHEY and CDR2 as SMNVEV (reference sequence). V lost 6 bases to trimming and J lost 4 bases; unmatched junction nucleotides: 14. There are 17 residues in the CDR3. CDR3 nucleotide sequence: TGTGCCAGCAGACCCTATCCCCCGGACAGGGGGCTTTACGAGCAGTACTTC. This sequence encodes CASRPYPPDRGLYEQYF.

DNA for the CDR3: TGTGCCAGCAGCTACTCTGGCGGAAACACCATATATTTT. Translation gives CASSYSGGNTIYF. The J gene is TRBJ1-3, the V gene TRBV9, with D unclear. Germline loops: CDR1 SGDLS, CDR2 YYNGEE. The CDR3 spans 13 residues. V was trimmed by 4 bases and J by 4 bases, leaving 9 bases between them.

The CDR3 DNA is TGTGCCAGCAGCTTGGGTCAGGGTTTGGAAAGCGGGCAGTTCTTC. It yields the protein CASSLGQGLESGQFF. The chain employs TRBV7-9 and TRBJ2-1; D might be TRBD1 or TRBD2, each matching 5 bases. Germline V gene data show CDR1 as SEHNR and CDR2 as FQNEAQ (reference sequence). V lost 3 bases to trimming and J lost 12 bases, with 21 bases between them. The CDR3 totals 15 residues.

The chain carries TRBV15 and TRBJ2-7, with D tentatively TRBD2 (5 bases). V lost 4 bases, J lost 2 bases, and 9 bases lay in between. Germline loops: CDR1 LNHNV, CDR2 YYDKDF (reference sequence). CDR3 length equals 13 residues. Here the CDR3 DNA reads TGTGCCACCAGCATTTCCGGGGCCTACGAGCAGTACTTC. This encodes CATSISGAYEQYF. Full variable domain (missing parts from reference TRBV15 and TRBJ2-7): DAMVIQNPRYQVTQFGKPVTLSCSQTLNHNVMYWYQQKSSQAPKLLFHYYDKDFNNEADTPDNFQSRRPNTSFCFLDIRSPGLGDTAMYLCATSISGAYEQYFGPGTRLTVT.

At least ten counts were recorded for this clone. Additional DNA sequences in this sample encode the identical CDR3. The V and J genes are TRBV5-1 and TRBJ2-5; D remains unclear. The CDR3 is made up of 11 amino acids. Germline lookup yields CDR1 SGHRS and CDR2 YFSETQ. V was clipped by 1 base and J by 2 bases, with 0 bases between them. DNA of the CDR3: TGCGCCAGCAGCTTGCAAGAGACCCAGTACTTC. Protein: CASSLQETQYF. Drawing the rest from reference TRBV5-1 and TRBJ2-5, the complete variable domain is KAGVTQTPRYLIKTRGQQVTLSCSPISGHRSVSWYQQTPGQGLQFLFEYFSETQRNKGNFPGRFSGRQFSNSRSEMNVSTLELGDSALYLCASSLQETQYFGPGTRLLVL.

V is TRBV5-4 and J is TRBJ1-6; maybe TRBD1 (5 bases). V was pared by 0 bases and J by 0 bases, with 10 bases between. Germline V gene lookup returns CDR1 SGHNT and CDR2 YYREEE (reference sequence). This CDR3 region has 17 residues. CDR3 sequence reads: CASSLAGRGSYNSPLHF. The CDR3 bases are TGTGCCAGCAGCTTGGCCGGGAGGGGCTCCTATAATTCACCCCTCCACTTT.

The chain uses TRBV10-2 and TRBJ2-5; either TRBD1 or TRBD2 may fit D (5 bases each). The V gene lost 5 bases and the J gene lost 0 bases, with 19 bases spanning the gap. CDR3 length equals 17 residues. Germline V gives CDR1 WSHSY, CDR2 SAAADI. DNA of the CDR3: TGCGCCAGCAGTTCCGGGACGCCCCGAGGGTACCAAGAGACCCAGTACTTC. This codes for CASSSGTPRGYQETQYF.

The V and J genes are TRBV5-6 and TRBJ2-7; D is unclear. The germline CDR1 and CDR2 sequences are SGHDT and YYEEEE. The CDR3 contains 13 residues. With 2 bases removed from V and 3 bases from J, the gap between germline ends came to 9 bases. CDR3 sequence (DNA): TGTGCCAGCAGCTTTGGCAGAAACTACGAGCAGTACTTC. Its translation: CASSFGRNYEQYF.

The J gene is TRBJ1-3, the V gene TRBV21-1. TRBV21-1 constitutes a pseudogene. CDR3 size: 20 residues. The CDR3: CASSNRGGSKVRLAVYTIYF. The CDR3 nucleotides read TGTGCCAGCAGCAATCGCGGCGGGTCAAAAGTGAGGTTGGCGGTGTACACCATATATTTT.

This chain joins TRBV29-1 and TRBJ2-1; no clear D. Germline assignment: CDR1 SQVTM and CDR2 ANQGSEA. The V end was cut by 4 bases, the J end by 7 bases, with 8 bases between. CDR3 length: 11 amino acids. CDR3 DNA: TGCAGCGTTGGGTCTGGTAATGAGCAGTTCTTC. Translating it yields CSVGSGNEQFF.

The chain links TRBV2 to TRBJ1-6; TRBD1 is a possible D gene (5 bases). V lost 4 bases and J 7 bases, leaving 14 bases between the germline ends. The CDR3 totals 15 residues. Germline V gene data show CDR1 as SNHLY and CDR2 as FYNNEI. The CDR3 region has the DNA TGTGCCAGCAGTGGACAGCAGGGCCGGAATTCACCCCTCCACTTT. Its translation: CASSGQQGRNSPLHF.

This clone was recorded once. This chain connects TRBV6-5 to TRBJ2-7, with a possible D match to TRBD1 (6 bases). Trimming left V 6 bases short and J 3 bases short, with 15 bases between. The CDR3 covers 14 residues. The germline V gene encodes CDR1 MNHEY and CDR2 SVGAGI. The CDR3 loop is CASRRGGVSYEQYF. CDR3 DNA: TGTGCCAGCAGACGAGGGGGAGTTAGCTACGAGCAGTACTTC.

The J gene is TRBJ2-2, the V gene TRBV4-1; 7 bases line up with TRBD2. V dropped 2 bases and J dropped 3; count of bases not matched to a gene: 6. The CDR3 totals 16 residues. The germline CDR1 and CDR2 sequences are MGHRA and YSYEKL. DNA for the CDR3: TGCGCCAGCAGCCAAAGGGAGGGACTCCACACCGGGGAGCTGTTTTTT. It translates to CASSQREGLHTGELFF.

Points on this clone: Relative to the germline gene, one junction end is altered; a read error may explain this. The chain has TRBV7-7 and TRBJ2-3; 9 bases align to TRBD2. Germline CDR1 and CDR2: SSHAT and FNYEAQ (reference sequence). The CDR3 is 16 amino acids. DNA for the CDR3: TGTGCTAGCAGCTTAGGGACTAGCAGAAACACAGATACGCAGTATTTT. Translated: CASSLGTSRNTDTQYF. The full variable domain, in which reference TRBV7-7 and TRBJ2-3 provide the parts outside the CDR3, is GAGVSQSPRYKVTKRGQDVTLRCDPISSHATLYWYQQALGQGPEFLTYFNYEAQPDKSGLPSDRFSAERPEGSISTLTIQRTEQRDSAMYRCASSLGTSRNTDTQYFGPGTRLTVL.